This T cell receptor beta chain was documented in a study of vaccination effects on CD4 cells after COVID-19 (dated by TCRdb to the early 2020s). At the level of the whole study: Each participant received two doses of an mRNA SARS-CoV-2 vaccine, either BNT162b2 or mRNA-1273. SARS-CoV-2 spike-specific CD4+ TCR repertoires from before and after mRNA vaccination were compared in COVID-19 convalescent patients and in infection-naive vaccine recipients. A total of 10 COVID-19 convalescent patients and a handful of SARS-CoV-2-naive healthy vaccine recipients were included in the full study. Cultures from other donors in the study were sequenced using the Oncomine TCR Beta short-read assay on an Illumina iSeq 100.

Library preparation employed the immunoSEQ multiplex PCR assay. TCR beta CDR3 sequencing was performed on DNA from the cultured, isolated CD4+ T cells. As for the authors' bioinformatics: Non-productive TCR sequences were removed, reads were trimmed to the CDR3 region, and CDR3s of at least 7 amino acids were retained. The MANAFEST web app was used to pick out antigen-specific clonotypes by comparing their expansion in peptide wells with that in reference cultures. For clones to be considered positive, expansion at FDR<0.05 versus reference and all other wells, an odds ratio above 5, and a frequency above 0.1% in two replicate wells were required. Cross-reactive clonotypes were defined as significantly expanded in SARS-CoV-2 spike wells and in at least one common cold coronavirus spike condition. CDR3 similarity was assessed by Levenshtein distance with the stringdist R package, and unrooted trees were built with ape in R 3.6.1. TCRdb took this table from immuneACCESS and kept in-frame rearrangements with V and J called. Such tables lack part of the clones; where checked against another copy, unresolved V genes explain under half of the gap, and the rest is unexplained. That table furnishes V, J and clone size, whereas the DNA furnished D and trimming. Within this sample are tens of thousands of clones, with about four fifths of them counted one time only. Of the sample, around 2.9% falls within the top ten clones.

A remark on this clone: Its antigen is currently not known. Per-nucleotide qualities are absent, and no much larger clonotype sits a single base away.

In the ViraFEST assay, PBMC were stimulated with viral peptide pools, and antigen-specific CD4+ T cell clonotypes were then identified by expansion using TCR sequencing. After approximately eleven days of culture, CD4+ T cells were isolated with the EasySep CD4+ T cell isolation kit. The absence of prior SARS-CoV-2 infection in healthy vaccine recipients was confirmed by negative nucleocapsid antibodies before and after vaccination. A few million PBMC per well were cultured with approximately 10 ug/ml peptides in IMDM containing 5% human AB serum, about 10 IU/ml IL-2 and gentamicin. On days 3 and 7, half of the culture medium was replaced with fresh IL-2-containing medium. Unless noted otherwise, every peptide stimulation condition was grown in triplicate wells. PBMC were separated from whole blood using Ficoll-Paque Plus gradient centrifugation and were then either cryopreserved at -140C or used fresh. Overlapping peptide pools spanned the spike proteins of SARS-CoV-2 and the common cold coronaviruses HCoV-NL63, HCoV-OC43 and HCoV-229E. The QIAamp micro DNA kit was used to extract genomic DNA from the cultured CD4+ T cells.

Cut back by 3 bases and 8 bases, the V and J ends lie 17 bases apart. Sequences SGDLS (CDR1) and YYNGEE (CDR2) are obtained from the germline V gene. The CDR3 starts with the cysteine, ends with the phenylalanine, and has 15 residues. The read is trimmed to its CDR3 DNA, 45 bases read in frame from base 1. Broader findings and caveats from the paper: Clones induced by infection and clones induced by vaccination both contracted markedly at late timepoints after vaccination, which fits with T cell responses waning over time. In healthy vaccine recipients, vaccine-induced clones were almost all SARS-CoV-2 mono-reactive, with only 1 of 255 cross-reactive with common cold coronaviruses. Limitations of the study were the small number of convalescent patients and the absence of early post-infection timepoints.

This clonotype was sampled from a human donor who received a COVID-19 vaccine. The sample here was CD4+ T cells from PBMCs cultured with HCoV-NL63 spike peptides, taken before COVID-19 vaccination. In the paper's terms, the cell subset or site label means: HCoV-NL63 spike overlapping peptide pool stimulation. The sequence joins TRBV9 to TRBJ2-2; possibly the D gene is TRBD1, per 6 matching bases. The nucleotides are TGTGCCAGCAGCGCCACTCTACAGGGTCTGGGGGAGCTGTTTTTT. Its translation reads: CASSATLQGLGELFF.